This entry lists 32 T cell receptor beta chains sequenced from one sample in a study of cytomegalovirus exposure and HLA in healthy donors. It was with 60 Vbeta and 13 Jbeta primers that the PCR ran. The table came from immunoSEQ multiplex PCR; TCRdb's copy has only in-frame clones and leaves some out. The table has roughly 200,000 clones, 65% to 90% seen once. The sample consisted of PBMCs. Receptor source: a woman aged 25 to 39 in good health and CMV-seronegative.

This chain connects TRBV5-1 to TRBJ2-1; possibly TRBD2 for D (6 bases). The CDR3 runs to 16 residues. V lost 2 bases to trimming and J lost 2 bases, with 14 bases between them. The germline V gene encodes CDR1 SGHRS and CDR2 YFSETQ. The CDR3 nucleotides are TGCGCCAGCAGCTTTCCCGCGGGAAAACCCTACAATGAGCAGTTCTTC. This gives the protein CASSFPAGKPYNEQFF.

This chain connects TRBV27 to TRBJ1-1, with 7 bases matching TRBD1. After removal of 8 bases from V and 1 base from J, the junction contained 4 bases not matched to a gene. This CDR3 comprises 13 residues. CDR1 is MNHEY and CDR2 is SMNVEV in the germline V gene (reference sequence). Written as DNA, the CDR3 is TGTGCCAGCCTAGGGGGCCCGAACACTGAAGCTTTCTTT. Translated: CASLGGPNTEAFF.

V gene TRBV27 combines with J gene TRBJ2-2; D may be TRBD1 (5 bases). The CDR3 has 16 amino acids. Trimming left V 0 bases short and J 1 base short, with 9 bases between. Germline V gene lookup returns CDR1 MNHEY and CDR2 SMNVEV (reference sequence). CDR3 bases: TGTGCCAGCAGTTTATCCCTGACAGTGAACACCGGGGAGCTGTTTTTT. Residues: CASSLSLTVNTGELFF.

The chain couples TRBV11-3 to TRBJ2-5, with TRBD2 identical over 7 bases. V was clipped by 4 bases and J by 5 bases; unmatched bases: 13. Germline-derived CDR1 and CDR2 are SGHNT and YENEEA. The CDR3 spans 16 residues. The CDR3 loop is CASSSGIQRGAETQYF. As DNA, the CDR3 is TGTGCCAGCAGCTCAGGGATCCAGCGGGGTGCCGAGACCCAGTACTTC.

The chain employs TRBV19 and TRBJ2-1; 9 bases match TRBD2. J gave up 5 bases and V 3 bases, and 8 bases lay outside the gene matches. CDR3 length: 16 residues. Germline V lookup: CDR1 LNHDA, CDR2 SQIVND (reference sequence). The CDR3 DNA reads as TGTGCCAGTAGTATGTGGGGCGGGGGGGAGCACAATGAGCAGTTCTTC. Translation: CASSMWGGGEHNEQFF.

The chain joins TRBV5-6 to TRBJ1-5; unclear D gene. V shed 1 base and J shed 7 bases, with 9 bases lying between them. The V gene's germline CDR1 is SGHDT and CDR2 YYEEEE. CDR3 length equals 13 residues. CDR3 in amino acids: CASSLTGRQPQHF. For the CDR3, the DNA is TGTGCCAGCAGCTTGACGGGAAGGCAGCCCCAGCATTTT.

In its sample, this clone was seen a few times. The CDR3 nucleotides read TGTGCCAGCAGTGAAGCGCAAGGGGGTACGCAGTATTTT. Translating gives CASSEAQGGTQYF. The chain combines TRBV2 with TRBJ2-3; D possibly corresponds to TRBD1 (6 bases). Trimming shortened V by 0 bases and J by 8 bases, and 9 bases separated the two germline ends. CDR1 is SNHLY, CDR2 FYNNEI, per germline. The length of the CDR3 is 13 residues.

The chain recombines TRBV28 with TRBJ2-5, with D tentatively TRBD2 (5 bases). Germline V lookup: CDR1 MDHEN, CDR2 SYDVKM. This CDR3 region has 13 residues. The V and J ends lost 1 base and 4 bases respectively, with 7 bases between them. CDR3 amino acids: CASSLFAGETQYF. The CDR3 region has the DNA TGTGCCAGCAGTTTATTTGCGGGAGAGACCCAGTACTTC.

The J gene is TRBJ1-1, the V gene TRBV5-1; TRBD1 might be the D (5 bases). The V end was cut by 2 bases, the J end by 5 bases, with 7 bases between. Germline V gene data show CDR1 as SGHRS and CDR2 as YFSETQ. This CDR3 region has 12 residues. This chain's CDR3 is CASSFGGTEAFF. CDR3 nucleotides: TGCGCCAGCAGCTTTGGGGGGACTGAAGCTTTCTTT.

This chain links TRBV5-4 with TRBJ2-7, with 7 bases fitting TRBD2. The CDR3 has 14 residues. CDR1 is SGHNT and CDR2 is YYREEE in the germline V gene (reference sequence). J gave up 3 bases and V 7 bases, and 10 bases lay outside the gene matches. The CDR3 region has the DNA TGTGCCAGCGGGTTTAGGGAGGGGAACTACGAGCAGTACTTC. Protein product: CASGFREGNYEQYF.

V gene TRBV19 combines with J gene TRBJ1-5; D call uncertain. This CDR3 has 12 residues. With 8 bases removed from V and 0 bases from J, the gap between germline ends came to 5 bases. Germline lookup yields CDR1 LNHDA and CDR2 SQIVND (reference sequence). The CDR3 region is CASDNSNQPQHF. The DNA of the CDR3 is TGTGCCAGTGACAATAGCAATCAGCCCCAGCATTTT.

The rearrangement uses TRBV7-6 and TRBJ2-3, with 10 bases identical to TRBD2. J was trimmed by 3 bases and V by 2 bases; bases with no gene match: 5. CDR1 and CDR2 from the germline V gene are SGHVS and FNYEAQ. The CDR3 totals 16 residues. The CDR3 nucleotides are TGTGCCAGCAGCTTAATGGCGACTAGCGGGACAGATACGCAGTATTTT. It yields the protein CASSLMATSGTDTQYF.

The chain carries TRBV11-2 and TRBJ1-3; D is ambiguous. V lost 1 base and J lost 2, with 12 bases in between. Germline values: CDR1 SGHAT, CDR2 FQNNGV. CDR3 length: 16 residues. CDR3 sequence: CASSLGQQETGNTIYF. CDR3 DNA: TGTGCCAGCAGCTTAGGCCAACAAGAAACTGGAAACACCATATATTTT.

This clone was counted between two and nine times. The CDR3 sequence is CASSVRQANQPQHF. The DNA for the CDR3 is TGTGCCAGTAGTGTCCGACAGGCTAATCAGCCCCAGCATTTT. This chain uses TRBV19 with TRBJ1-5; D may be TRBD1 (6 bases). This CDR3 is built from 14 residues. The germline V and J ends were trimmed by 5 bases and 4 bases, with 12 bases remaining between them. Germline CDR1 LNHDA, CDR2 SQIVND (reference sequence).

The chain is built from TRBV5-8 and TRBJ1-4; 7 bases map to TRBD1. CDR1 and CDR2 from the germline V gene are SGHTS and YDEGEE. V trimming: 7 bases; J trimming: 8 bases; junction bases outside the gene matches: 8. CDR3 length equals 13 residues. The CDR3 nucleotides read TGTGCCAGCTCGACAGGGCCCTTAGAAAAACTGTTTTTT. Amino acid sequence: CASSTGPLEKLFF.

The genes are TRBV29-1 and TRBJ1-1; the D is unclear. Deletions cut 5 bases from V and 1 base from J, with 5 bases between. Germline CDR1 SQVTM, CDR2 ANQGSEA. This CDR3 has 11 residues. The CDR3 coding sequence is TGCAGCGTTTTCAAGAACACTGAAGCTTTCTTT. As protein: CSVFKNTEAFF. The full variable domain, completed using reference TRBV29-1 and TRBJ1-1, is SAVISQKPSRDICQRGTSLTIQCQVDSQVTMMFWYRQQPGQSLTLIATANQGSEATYESGFVIDKFPISRPNLTFSTLTVSNMSPEDSSIYLCSVFKNTEAFFGQGTRLTVV.

CDR3 residues: CASSSGLAVGEQYF. DNA for the CDR3: TGCGCCAGCAGCTCGGGACTAGCGGTTGGGGAGCAGTACTTC. This chain uses TRBV5-1 with TRBJ2-7; the match to TRBD2 covers 11 bases. With 3 bases clipped from V and 7 bases from J, the junction kept 6 bases outside the gene matches. The germline V gene encodes CDR1 SGHRS and CDR2 YFSETQ. This CDR3 is built from 14 residues.

The rearrangement uses TRBV13 and TRBJ2-7; 11 bases agree with TRBD2. The germline V gene encodes CDR1 PRHDT and CDR2 FYEKMQ (reference sequence). The V segment lost 5 bases and the J segment 4 bases; nucleotides outside the gene matches: 7. The CDR3 length is 15 residues. The CDR3 spells CASSIIAGGPYEQYF. As DNA, the CDR3 is TGTGCCAGCAGCATCATAGCGGGGGGGCCGTACGAGCAGTACTTC.

This chain uses TRBV7-9 with TRBJ2-3; perhaps TRBD1 as D (7 bases). Between the trimmed V and J ends, which lost 3 bases and 4 bases, there was a span of 20 bases. Per the germline V gene, CDR1 is SEHNR and CDR2 is FQNEAQ (reference sequence). The CDR3 spans 17 residues. Here the CDR3 reads CASSLGAEGAFADTQYF. The CDR3 nucleotides read TGTGCCAGCAGCTTGGGGGCGGAGGGGGCGTTTGCAGATACGCAGTATTTT. Combining the CDR3 with reference TRBV7-9 and TRBJ2-3 gives the whole variable domain DTGVSQNPRHKITKRGQNVTFRCDPISEHNRLYWYRQTLGQGPEFLTYFQNEAQLEKSRLLSDRFSAERPKGSFSTLEIQRTEQGDSAMYLCASSLGAEGAFADTQYFGPGTRLTVL.

The chain has TRBV7-9 and TRBJ2-1, with 8 positions matching TRBD2. This CDR3 has 16 amino acids. Germline CDR1 and CDR2: SEHNR and FQNEAQ (reference sequence). J was trimmed by 1 base and V by 5 bases; bases with no gene match: 7. The CDR3 sequence: CASSKSGSPSYNEQFF. CDR3 coding DNA: TGTGCCAGCAGCAAAAGCGGGAGCCCATCCTACAATGAGCAGTTCTTC.

The gene calls are TRBV19 and TRBJ2-1; 10 nucleotides agree with TRBD2. The CDR3 sequence is 18 residues long. Unmatched junction bases numbered 15, after V lost 3 bases and J lost 7 bases. Germline V gives CDR1 LNHDA, CDR2 SQIVND (reference sequence). The CDR3 sequence is CASSIPTWLAGEGNEQFF. CDR3 DNA sequence: TGTGCCAGTAGTATCCCAACATGGCTAGCGGGAGAAGGGAATGAGCAGTTCTTC.

The chain is built from TRBV5-1 and TRBJ2-3; TRBD2 matches 11 bases. The CDR3 length is 16 residues. V was clipped by 1 base and J by 4 bases; unmatched bases: 5. Germline CDR1 is SGHRS and CDR2 is YFSETQ. For the CDR3, the DNA is TGCGCCAGCAGCTTGTATAGCGGGGGGGCATCAGATACGCAGTATTTT. Translation: CASSLYSGGASDTQYF.

The chain is built from TRBV5-6 and TRBJ2-4, with 8 bases that match TRBD1. J was trimmed by 2 bases and V by 3 bases; bases with no gene match: 13. The CDR3 sequence is 18 residues long. Germline assignment: CDR1 SGHDT and CDR2 YYEEEE. CDR3 nucleotides: TGTGCCAGCAGCTACCCAACCCTGACAGGGGAGTCCAAAAACATTCAGTACTTC. Its protein is CASSYPTLTGESKNIQYF.

The CDR3 is CASRETGSTEAFF. CDR3 DNA: TGTGCCAGCAGGGAGACAGGGTCGACTGAAGCTTTCTTT. The V and J genes are TRBV6-1 and TRBJ1-1, with 7 bases identical to TRBD1. V shed 6 bases, J shed 5 bases, and the junction held 6 bases outside the gene matches. CDR1 is MNHNS, CDR2 SASEGT, per germline. The CDR3 has 13 residues.

The gene calls are TRBV5-1 and TRBJ2-7; TRBD1 matches at 10 bases. With 5 bases clipped from V and 2 bases from J, the junction kept 4 bases outside the gene matches. Germline-derived CDR1 and CDR2 are SGHRS and YFSETQ. The CDR3 consists of 14 residues. The CDR3, as DNA: TGCGCCAGCAGTTCCGGGACAGGGGCCTACGAGCAGTACTTC. Protein sequence: CASSSGTGAYEQYF.

This chain connects TRBV10-1 to TRBJ2-1; D remains unclear. V was pared by 3 bases and J by 3 bases, with 12 bases between. This CDR3 has 15 amino acids. Germline V gene data show CDR1 as WNHNN and CDR2 as SYGVQD (reference sequence). Here the CDR3 DNA reads TGCGCCAGCAGTGAATCAATCGTCGGCTACAATGAGCAGTTCTTC. Amino acid sequence: CASSESIVGYNEQFF.

The chain carries TRBV6-4 and TRBJ2-1; D unclear. Deletions cut 4 bases from V and 10 bases from J, with 14 bases between. CDR3 length equals 13 residues. Germline assignment: CDR1 MRHNA and CDR2 SNTAGT. The CDR3 spells CASSALAPGEQFF. The DNA of the CDR3 is TGTGCCAGCAGTGCCTTGGCTCCCGGGGAGCAGTTCTTC.

In its sample, this clone was seen once. The chain has TRBV18 and TRBJ1-2; 7 bases are shared with TRBD1. The CDR3 is 14 residues long. With V trimmed by 4 bases and J by 4 bases, 6 bases remained unmatched. From germline, CDR1 is KGHSH and CDR2 LQKENI. The CDR3 nucleotides are TGTGCCAGCTCACTACAGGGGTATGCCTATGGCTACACCTTC. This codes for CASSLQGYAYGYTF.

V gene TRBV5-4 combines with J gene TRBJ2-2; possibly TRBD2 for D (5 bases). In germline, CDR1 is SGHNT, CDR2 YYREEE (reference sequence). The CDR3 is made up of 15 amino acids. V lost 5 bases to trimming and J lost 6 bases, with 17 bases between them. CDR3 loop: CASSLTTGSAGELFF. The CDR3 bases are TGTGCCAGCAGTTTGACGACGGGGAGCGCCGGGGAGCTGTTTTTT.

V gene TRBV9 combines with J gene TRBJ2-1; TRBD2 matches 7 bases. After removal of 0 bases from V and 7 bases from J, the junction contained 13 bases not matched to a gene. Germline V gene lookup returns CDR1 SGDLS and CDR2 YYNGEE. The CDR3 has 17 residues. The CDR3 nucleotides read TGTGCCAGCAGCGTAGGGGGAGGGTTGGGGTTTTGGAATGAGCAGTTCTTC. Translation gives CASSVGGGLGFWNEQFF.

The genes are TRBV10-2 and TRBJ2-7; TRBD1 agrees at 7 bases. Germline-derived CDR1 and CDR2 are WSHSY and SAAADI. CDR3 length: 12 residues. The J segment lost 1 base and the V segment lost 8 bases, leaving 2 bases of the junction unmatched. The CDR3 DNA reads TGCGCCAGCGGGGGACAGTCCTACGAGCAGTACTTC. Encoded protein: CASGGQSYEQYF.

The chain joins TRBV7-2 to TRBJ2-5; 8 bases agree with TRBD2. From germline, CDR1 is SGHTA and CDR2 FQGNSA. The CDR3 has 15 residues. V was pared by 3 bases and J by 5 bases, with 8 bases of the junction left unmatched. The CDR3 DNA reads as TGTGCCAGCAGCTTTGGTAGTAGCGGGATCGAGACCCAGTACTTC. Protein sequence: CASSFGSSGIETQYF.